This T cell receptor beta chain was recorded in a study of T cell changes during pregnancy in multiple sclerosis. The CDR3 is 16 amino acids. Losses at the gene ends were 4 bases for V and 2 bases for J; bases not matched to a gene: 9. CDR1 and CDR2 (germline): SGHDN, FVKESK. Generated by immunoSEQ multiplex PCR, the TCRdb table keeps only in-frame clones and is missing some. Of some 31,000 clones in the sample, approximately 90% are singletons; the top ten hold approximately 5.4%. The chain joins TRBV14 to TRBJ1-1; 8 nucleotides agree with TRBD1. The TCR originated in a female donor with multiple sclerosis, enrolled in a pregnancy study. The specimen comprised CD8+ T cells from peripheral blood mononuclear cells, sampled before pregnancy. CDR3 nucleotide sequence: TGTGCCAGCAGCCCAAGACAGGGGATTACCAACACTGAAGCTTTCTTT. This codes for CASSPRQGITNTEAFF.